The text below deals with one T cell receptor (beta chain). CDR1 is SGHAT, CDR2 FQNNGV, per germline. Trimming removed 7 bases at V and 1 base at J, with 13 bases between. The CDR3 has 14 residues. TCRdb reprocessed the multiplex PCR reads via MiXCR and lists one record per CDR3 protein. The sample has more than 250,000 distinct CDR3 sequences, around 30% seen once. The data were obtained in a study of breast tumors, draining lymph nodes, adjacent tissues. Breast cancer patients provided tissue from their axillary draining lymph nodes. The chain couples TRBV11-2 to TRBJ1-1; D uncertain. This clonotype was sampled from a female donor with breast cancer. Some clones in this sample may be carry-over from other donors' samples. Sequenced material: axillary lymph node tissue. DNA for the CDR3: TGTGCCAGCAAAACCCCAGGAGGGAACACTGAAGCTTTCTTT. Residues: CASKTPGGNTEAFF.